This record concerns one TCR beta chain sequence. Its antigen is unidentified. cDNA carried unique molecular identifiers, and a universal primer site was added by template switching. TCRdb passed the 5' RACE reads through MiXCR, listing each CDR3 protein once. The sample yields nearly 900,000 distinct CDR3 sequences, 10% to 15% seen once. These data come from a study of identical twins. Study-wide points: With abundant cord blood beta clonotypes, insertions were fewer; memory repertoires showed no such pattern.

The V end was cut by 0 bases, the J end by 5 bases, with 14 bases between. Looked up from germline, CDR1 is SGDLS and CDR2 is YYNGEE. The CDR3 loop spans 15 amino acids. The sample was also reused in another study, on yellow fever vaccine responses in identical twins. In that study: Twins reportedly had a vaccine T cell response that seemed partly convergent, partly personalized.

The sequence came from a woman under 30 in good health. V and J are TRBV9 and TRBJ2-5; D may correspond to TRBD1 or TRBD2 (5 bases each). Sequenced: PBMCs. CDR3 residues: CASSVAGTDQETQYF. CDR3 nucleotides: TGTGCCAGCAGCGTAGCTGGGACCGATCAGGAGACCCAGTACTTC.